This is a list of T cell receptor beta chains from one sample in a study of OX40 agonist ivuxolimab in advanced cancers. Assay: immunoSEQ multiplex PCR; the TCRdb copy retains only in-frame clones and omits some. Of some 72,000 clones detected, around 90% appear once; the ten largest clones hold 9.5% to 11%. The sequencing used CD4+ or CD8+ T cells sorted from blood, collected in a trial of the OX40 agonist ivuxolimab. These receptors originate from an adult with an advanced solid tumor such as melanoma, head and neck, liver or kidney cancer. Both conserved end residues are part of each CDR3. D genes are given only for firm matches. Clone size is stated in some rows and not others, as once, few, many or a class when expanded.

>TRBV7-8|18|-|TRBD2|TRBJ2-7
CASSLAFSGGSNPYEQYF
TGTGCCAGCAGCTTAGCATTTAGCGGGGGGTCGAACCCGTACGAGCAGTACTTC
>TRBV7-3|14|-|TRBD2|TRBJ2-3
CASSLSGGADTQYF
TGTGCCAGCAGCTTAAGCGGGGGGGCGGATACGCAGTATTTT
>TRBV6-6|11|-|-|TRBJ1-5
CASSSHQPQHF
TGTGCCAGCAGTTCCCATCAGCCCCAGCATTTT
>TRBV5-6|16|few|TRBD1|TRBJ2-4
CASSFPGGVAKNIQYF
TGTGCCAGCAGCTTTCCAGGGGGCGTAGCCAAAAACATTCAGTACTTC
>TRBV27|15|-|-|TRBJ2-4
CASSLQGWAKNIQYF
TGTGCCAGCAGTCTGCAGGGATGGGCCAAAAACATTCAGTACTTC
>TRBV7-2|14|-|-|TRBJ2-7
CASSLTTWRAEQYF
TGTGCCAGCAGCTTAACAACTTGGAGGGCCGAGCAGTACTTC
>TRBV5-4|16|-|-|TRBJ2-1
CASSPQAGTTYNEQFF
TGTGCCAGCAGCCCACAGGCCGGTACAACCTACAATGAGCAGTTCTTC
>TRBV11-2|17|-|TRBD1|TRBJ2-1
CASSSLVPGDRAIEQFF
TGTGCCAGCAGCTCGCTGGTCCCGGGGGACAGGGCCATTGAGCAGTTCTTC
>TRBV7-6|13|-|-|TRBJ2-3
CASSVTETDTQYF
TGTGCCAGCAGCGTGACTGAGACAGATACGCAGTATTTT
>TRBV13|14|-|-|TRBJ2-3
CASSPDRGTDTQYF
TGTGCCAGCAGCCCTGATAGGGGCACAGATACGCAGTATTTT
>TRBV29-1|11|-|-|TRBJ2-3
CSVDGTDTQYF
TGCAGCGTTGACGGCACAGATACGCAGTATTTT
>TRBV9|17|-|TRBD2|TRBJ2-1
CASSLHRAGRSYNEQFF
TGTGCCAGCAGCTTACACCGAGCGGGGAGATCCTACAATGAGCAGTTCTTC
>TRBV2|13|-|-|TRBJ2-7
CASRKGAGYEQYF
TGTGCCAGCAGAAAAGGGGCAGGCTACGAGCAGTACTTC
>TRBV27|14|once|-|TRBJ2-7
CASSLQGSSYEQYF
TGTGCCAGCAGTTTACAGGGGAGCTCCTACGAGCAGTACTTC
>TRBV6-4|11|-|-|TRBJ2-7
CASSDGHEQYF
TGTGCCAGCAGTGACGGACACGAGCAGTACTTC
>TRBV6-1|14|-|-|TRBJ2-7
CASSWRDTAYEQYF
TGTGCCAGCAGTTGGAGGGACACCGCCTACGAGCAGTACTTC
>TRBV2|17|-|TRBD1|TRBJ1-5
CASSDVDRGLGNQPQHF
TGTGCCAGCAGTGACGTCGACAGGGGATTAGGCAATCAGCCCCAGCATTTT
>TRBV5-8|15|-|TRBD2|TRBJ2-3
CASSLWLAGERTQYF
TGTGCCAGCAGCTTGTGGCTAGCGGGGGAGCGAACGCAGTATTTT
>TRBV10-3|15|-|-|TRBJ1-6
CAISESGPYNSPLHF
TGTGCCATCAGTGAGTCCGGTCCCTATAATTCACCCCTCCACTTT
>TRBV5-6|14|once|-|TRBJ1-4
CASSWGASGEKLFF
TGTGCCAGCAGCTGGGGGGCGTCGGGTGAAAAACTGTTTTTT
>TRBV9|15|-|-|TRBJ2-6
CASSAGDPGANVLTF
TGTGCCAGCAGCGCCGGGGATCCTGGGGCCAACGTCCTGACTTTC
>TRBV19|14|-|TRBD2|TRBJ2-7
CASGLAGVSYEQYF
TGTGCCAGTGGACTAGCGGGGGTCTCCTACGAGCAGTACTTC
>TRBV13|16|-|-|TRBJ2-1
CASSPDGTRAWDEQFF
TGTGCCAGCAGCCCCGACGGAACCAGGGCTTGGGATGAGCAGTTCTTC
>TRBV5-6|14|medium-sized|TRBD1|TRBJ1-5
CASSYGTGKQPQHF
TGTGCCAGCAGCTACGGGACAGGGAAACAGCCCCAGCATTTT
>TRBV29-1|15|-|TRBD1|TRBJ1-2
CSVDDRVAHPYGYTF
TGCAGCGTCGACGACAGGGTGGCCCACCCCTATGGCTACACCTTC
>TRBV29-1|13|-|-|TRBJ2-7
CSVEGQYTYEQYF
TGCAGCGTTGAGGGTCAGTACACCTACGAGCAGTACTTC
>TRBV4-2|17|-|TRBD2|TRBJ2-3
CASSQDSASGEADTQYF
TGTGCCAGCAGCCAAGATTCGGCTAGCGGGGAGGCAGATACGCAGTATTTT
>TRBV5-4|12|-|-|TRBJ2-2
CASSFPAGELFF
TGTGCCAGCAGCTTCCCAGCCGGGGAGCTGTTTTTT
>TRBV4-2|15|-|TRBD1|TRBJ1-6
CASSQDRTGASPLHF
TGTGCCAGCAGCCAAGACCGGACAGGGGCTTCACCCCTCCACTTT
>TRBV2|15|once|-|TRBJ1-4
CASSEGSEGREKLFF
TGTGCCAGCAGTGAGGGTTCGGAGGGTAGGGAAAAACTGTTTTTT
>TRBV9|15|-|-|TRBJ1-1
CASSVAGASDTEAFF
TGTGCCAGCAGCGTAGCTGGGGCGAGCGACACTGAAGCTTTCTTT
>TRBV5-1|15|-|-|TRBJ2-3
CASLLRGISTDTQYF
TGCGCCAGCCTTCTTCGGGGGATTAGCACAGATACGCAGTATTTT
>TRBV10-3|18|once|TRBD2|TRBJ2-6
CAISVFWTSGTGANVLTF
TGTGCCATCAGTGTCTTCTGGACTAGCGGTACTGGGGCCAACGTCCTGACTTTC
>TRBV15|18|once|TRBD2|TRBJ2-3
CATSRDLERLAGTDTQYF
TGTGCCACCAGCAGAGATTTGGAGAGACTAGCGGGCACAGATACGCAGTATTTT
>TRBV6-1|14|-|-|TRBJ2-7
CASSEYYRAYEQYF
TGTGCCAGCAGTGAATATTACAGGGCCTACGAGCAGTACTTC
>TRBV28|15|-|-|TRBJ1-2
CASSFRDLTNYGYTF
TGTGCCAGCAGTTTTAGGGACCTCACTAACTATGGCTACACCTTC
>TRBV29-1|13|-|TRBD1|TRBJ2-7
CSVVGQGADEQYF
TGCAGCGTTGTTGGACAGGGGGCCGACGAGCAGTACTTC
>TRBV4-1|14|-|TRBD1|TRBJ2-7
CASSPPRGTGEQYF
TGCGCCAGCAGCCCACCCCGGGGGACAGGCGAGCAGTACTTC
>TRBV7-6|13|-|TRBD1|TRBJ2-7
CASSSGAGGEQYF
TGTGCCAGCAGCTCTGGCGCAGGGGGCGAGCAGTACTTC
>TRBV11-2|15|-|TRBD1|TRBJ2-1
CASSFVDRGQGEQFF
TGTGCCAGCAGCTTTGTGGACAGGGGGCAGGGTGAGCAGTTCTTC
>TRBV5-6|14|-|TRBD1|TRBJ2-7
CASRAGTGALGQYF
TGTGCCAGCAGAGCCGGGACAGGGGCGCTAGGGCAGTACTTC